Below are 10 T cell receptor beta chains sequenced from a single sample in a study of CD8 T cells in ankylosing spondylitis (dated by TCRdb to about 2017). Library preparation used 5' RACE. The sequencer was an Illumina HiSeq 2500. TCRdb took the public reads, trimmed them with fastp at Q25, ran MiXCR for clone calling and kept in-frame beta chains. Identical CDR3 proteins give one entry, which carries the most common genes and DNA. The sample yields 200,000 to 250,000 distinct CDR3 sequences; approximately 20% were counted once. The ten largest clones take up approximately 42% of the sample. These receptors have no identified antigens. Study-level results and caveats: Blood from ankylosing spondylitis patients appeared to be characterized by a TCR beta motif composed of under 10 highly homologous amino acid variants.

Sequenced: blood, either unsorted or a sorted T cell fraction (not recorded which). These receptors were taken from a male donor with ankylosing spondylitis.

This rearrangement joins TRBV13 to TRBJ1-6, with 8 bases lining up with TRBD1. The CDR3 totals 16 residues. Germline V lookup: CDR1 PRHDT, CDR2 FYEKMQ (reference sequence). V was pared by 5 bases and J by 8 bases, with 11 bases of the junction left unmatched. CDR3 in amino acids: CASSPAGGGGDSPLHF. CDR3 bases: TGTGCCAGCAGCCCCGCAGGGGGCGGGGGGGATTCACCCCTCCACTTT.

This clonotype was observed many times. The chain couples TRBV12-3 or TRBV12-4 to TRBJ2-1; no reliable D call. With 4 bases removed from V and 4 bases from J, the gap between germline ends came to 8 bases. The CDR3 has 13 amino acids. The CDR3 nucleotides are TGTGCCAGCAGTTCCGCATTTTACAATGAGCAGTTCTTC. Its protein is CASSSAFYNEQFF.

The CDR3 loop is CASSQDGSYEQFF. In DNA form, the CDR3 reads TGTGCCAGCAGCCAAGATGGTAGCTATGAGCAGTTCTTC. V usage is TRBV3-1 and J usage is TRBJ2-1, with D uncertain. CDR1 is LGHDT and CDR2 is YNNKEL in the germline V gene (reference sequence). V was shortened by 0 bases and J by 8 bases, with 8 bases between the two germline ends. The CDR3 has 13 amino acids.

The gene calls are TRBV20-1 and TRBJ2-7, with D possibly matching TRBD2 (5 bases). The germline gives CDR1 DFQATT, CDR2 SNEGSKA (reference sequence). Trimming removed 2 bases at V and 1 base at J, with 12 bases between. The CDR3 extends over 14 amino acids. This CDR3 reads CSARTARGSYEQYF. The CDR3 nucleotides are TGCAGTGCTAGAACAGCGCGCGGGTCCTACGAGCAGTACTTC.

This clonotype came up many times. The rearrangement joins TRBV12-3 or TRBV12-4 to TRBJ2-3, with 12 bases lining up with TRBD2. J was trimmed by 4 bases and V by 6 bases; bases with no gene match: 5. This CDR3 is 15 amino acids long. The CDR3 loop is CASRPTSGSADTQYF. For the CDR3, the DNA is TGTGCCAGCAGACCGACTAGCGGGAGCGCAGATACGCAGTATTTT.

J is TRBJ1-1 and V is TRBV7-9; D gene unclear. Germline loops: CDR1 SEHNR, CDR2 FQNEAQ (reference sequence). Between the trimmed V and J ends, which lost 5 bases and 3 bases, there was a span of 19 bases. This CDR3 comprises 16 residues. CDR3 DNA sequence: TGTGCCAGCAGCCTCACGGGCTTGGGGAGCGACACTGAAGCTTTCTTT. It is translated as CASSLTGLGSDTEAFF.

The chain has TRBV2 and TRBJ1-1, with D perhaps TRBD1 (5 bases). Per the germline V gene, CDR1 is SNHLY and CDR2 is FYNNEI. The CDR3 runs 17 residues. Trimming shortened V by 3 bases and J by 5 bases, and 22 bases separated the two germline ends. The chain's CDR3 is CASSDLPAGPKGTEAFF. CDR3 bases: TGTGCCAGCAGTGACCTTCCCGCAGGGCCTAAAGGGACTGAAGCTTTCTTT.

This clonotype was observed a few times. The rearrangement joins TRBV6-2 or TRBV6-3 to TRBJ2-7; D may be TRBD1 (6 bases). Germline V CDR1 and CDR2: MNHEY, SVGEGT. Trimming stripped 0 bases from V and 1 base from J, with 7 bases between. The CDR3 is 14 amino acids. The CDR3 coding sequence is TGTGCCAGCAGTTACTCGGACAGTTCCTACGAGCAGTACTTC. Its protein product is CASSYSDSSYEQYF.

There are a few counts of this clonotype. This chain connects TRBV28 to TRBJ2-7; D uncertain. Germline assignment: CDR1 MDHEN and CDR2 SYDVKM. The CDR3 is made up of 11 amino acids. Trimming took off 3 bases at V and 7 bases at J, with 7 bases between the two ends. This chain's CDR3 is CASSFSVEQYF. In DNA form, the CDR3 reads TGTGCCAGCAGTTTTTCGGTAGAGCAGTACTTC. The variable domain in full, completed from reference TRBV28 and TRBJ2-7, reads DVKVTQSSRYLVKRTGEKVFLECVQDMDHENMFWYRQDPGLGLRLIYFSYDVKMKEKGDIPEGYSVSREKKERFSLILESASTNQTSMYLCASSFSVEQYFGPGTRLTVT.

This chain connects TRBV6-1 to TRBJ1-5; no clear D. The germline V gene has CDR1 MNHNS and CDR2 SASEGT. The CDR3 is made up of 16 amino acids. Trimming shortened V by 1 base and J by 0 bases, and 10 bases separated the two germline ends. CDR3 in DNA: TGTGCCAGCAGTGAAGATGCCCTTCTTAGCAATCAGCCCCAGCATTTT. Its protein product is CASSEDALLSNQPQHF.